This T cell receptor (beta chain) was recorded in a study of regulatory T cells in long-lasting Graves disease. This clonotype was counted many times. Time point given: newly diagnosed GD, antithyroid drugs for less than 3 months. Isolated PBMC RNA provided the starting material for the TCR library. The germline V gene has CDR1 SGHRS and CDR2 YFSETQ. V lost 1 base to trimming and J lost 7 bases, with 11 bases between them. This CDR3 has 14 amino acids. Through Arm-PCR of CDR3 regions and iRepertoire HTBI primers, TCR beta libraries were built. TCRdb ran MiXCR on the multiplex PCR reads and lists one entry per CDR3 protein. The sample gives a few hundred thousand distinct CDR3 sequences, around 20% of which show up once; approximately 15% is in the top ten.

This sequence joins TRBV5-1 and TRBJ2-2, with a tentative D call TRBD2 (6 bases). This TCR derives from a female donor with Graves disease. Sequenced material: peripheral blood mononuclear cells (PBMCs), taken at new diagnosis, from a patient treated with antithyroid drugs. CDR3 DNA sequence: TGCGCCAGCAGCTTGAGGAGGGAAGGCGGGGAGCTGTTTTTT. It translates to CASSLRREGGELFF.